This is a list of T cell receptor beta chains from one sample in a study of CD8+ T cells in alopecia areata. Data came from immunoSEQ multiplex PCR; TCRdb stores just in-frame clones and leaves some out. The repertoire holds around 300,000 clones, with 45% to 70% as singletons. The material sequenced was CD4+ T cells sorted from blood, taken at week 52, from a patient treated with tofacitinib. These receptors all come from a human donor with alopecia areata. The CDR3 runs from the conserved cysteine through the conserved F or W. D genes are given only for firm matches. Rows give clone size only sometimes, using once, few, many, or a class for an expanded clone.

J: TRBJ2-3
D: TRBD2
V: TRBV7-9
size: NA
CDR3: CASSLTWGGDTQYF
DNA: TGTGCCAGCAGCTTAACCTGGGGGGGAGATACGCAGTATTTT

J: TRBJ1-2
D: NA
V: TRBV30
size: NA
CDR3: CAWSVLGGYGYTF
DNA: TGTGCCTGGAGTGTACTGGGGGGATATGGCTACACCTTC

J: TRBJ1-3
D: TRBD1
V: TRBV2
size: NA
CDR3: CASGGQGGLTGNTIYF
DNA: TGTGCCAGCGGAGGACAGGGCGGATTGACTGGAAACACCATATATTTT

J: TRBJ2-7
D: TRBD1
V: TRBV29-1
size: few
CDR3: CSVLGQGYEQYF
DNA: TGCAGCGTTCTTGGACAGGGGTACGAGCAGTACTTC

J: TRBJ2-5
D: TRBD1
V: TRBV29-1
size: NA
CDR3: CSVTRTGRGETQYF
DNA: TGCAGCGTTACTAGGACAGGGCGAGGGGAGACCCAGTACTTC

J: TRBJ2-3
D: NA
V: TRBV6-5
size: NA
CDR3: CASSRTRDHTQYF
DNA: TGTGCCAGCAGCCGTACACGGGATCATACGCAGTATTTT

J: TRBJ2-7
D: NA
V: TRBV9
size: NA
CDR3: CASSVGHSYEQYF
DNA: TGTGCCAGCAGCGTAGGTCACAGCTACGAGCAGTACTTC

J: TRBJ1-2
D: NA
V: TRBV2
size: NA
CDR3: CASGTENYGYTF
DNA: TGTGCCAGTGGGACCGAGAACTATGGCTACACCTTC

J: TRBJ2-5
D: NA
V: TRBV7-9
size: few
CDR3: CASSLDRTTQETQYF
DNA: TGTGCCAGCAGCTTAGACAGGACAACCCAAGAGACCCAGTACTTC

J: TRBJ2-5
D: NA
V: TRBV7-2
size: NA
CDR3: CASSQGGRETQYF
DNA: TGTGCCAGCAGCCAGGGGGGCAGGGAGACCCAGTACTTC

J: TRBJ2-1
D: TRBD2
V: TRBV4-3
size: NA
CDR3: CASSQRAGTSVNNEQFF
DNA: TGCGCCAGCAGCCAACGCGCCGGGACTAGCGTAAACAATGAGCAGTTCTTC